This is a list of T cell receptor beta chains from one sample in a study of blood T cell repertoires in COVID-19. Sequencing was performed with immunoSEQ multiplex PCR; in TCRdb, only in-frame clones are kept and a portion is missing. The sample holds roughly 100,000 clones, roughly 76% seen once. The specimen was peripheral blood. The origin of the receptors is an elderly man with COVID-19, enrolled during active disease. Both conserved end residues are part of each CDR3. The D gene is left open where the match is weak. A clone size is listed for some rows: how often the clone was seen (once, few, many), or a class if it is expanded.

d_call	v_call	j_call	clone_size	cdr3_nt	cdr3_aa
TRBD2	TRBV19	TRBJ2-3	NA	TGTGCCAGTAGTATTACCGTAGCGGGAGGCCTCACAGATACGCAGTATTTT	CASSITVAGGLTDTQYF
NA	TRBV7-9	TRBJ1-6	NA	TGTGCCAGCAGCTTACCAGGGACACCCCTCCACTTT	CASSLPGTPLHF
TRBD1	TRBV30	TRBJ1-6	NA	TGTGCCTGGAAAGACAGGGCAAATTCACCCCTCCACTTT	CAWKDRANSPLHF
NA	TRBV2	TRBJ2-7	NA	TGTGCCAGCGAGGGCGACGAGCAGTACTTC	CASEGDEQYF
NA	TRBV3-1/TRBV3-2	TRBJ1-4	once	TGTGCCAGCAGCCCCCCGGGTAATGAAAAACTGTTTTTT	CASSPPGNEKLFF
NA	TRBV4-2	TRBJ1-2	NA	TGTGCCAGCAGCCAAGAGTTTTCACAGGTGAACTATGGCTACACCTTC	CASSQEFSQVNYGYTF
NA	TRBV7-2	TRBJ2-7	NA	TGTGCCAGCAGCTTAGCAGGAGGGCACTTGGGAGAGCAGTACTTC	CASSLAGGHLGEQYF
TRBD1	TRBV19	TRBJ2-3	NA	TGTGCCAGCCCTCACGGGACAGGGGTGGCAGATACGCAGTATTTT	CASPHGTGVADTQYF
TRBD1	TRBV2	TRBJ2-7	NA	TGTGCCAGGGGACAGGGAGGATACTACGAGCAGTACTTC	CARGQGGYYEQYF
NA	TRBV28	TRBJ2-4	NA	TGTGCCAGCAGTCGCGTTTCGTTGGACATTCAGTACTTC	CASSRVSLDIQYF
NA	TRBV3-1/TRBV3-2	TRBJ2-3	NA	TGTGCCAGCAGCCAAGAGGAGATCTTCACAGATACGCAGTATTTT	CASSQEEIFTDTQYF
TRBD2	TRBV30	TRBJ2-2	many	TGTGCCTGGAGTGTGACTAGCGGGAACACCGGGGAGCTGTTTTTT	CAWSVTSGNTGELFF
TRBD2	TRBV30	TRBJ2-1	NA	TGTGCCTGGAGTCCGGGGGGTTACAATGAGCAGTTCTTC	CAWSPGGYNEQFF
NA	TRBV18	TRBJ2-7	NA	TGTGCCAGCTCAGCTCTAGCGCACTCCTACGAGCAGTACTTC	CASSALAHSYEQYF
NA	TRBV19	TRBJ2-5	NA	TGTGCCAGTAGCGGACAAAGTACGGACAGCTTAGAGACCCAGTACTTC	CASSGQSTDSLETQYF
TRBD2	TRBV29-1	TRBJ2-3	NA	TGCAGCGCCTCGACTAGCGGGAGGGCCAGAGATACGCAGTATTTT	CSASTSGRARDTQYF
TRBD2	TRBV27	TRBJ2-1	NA	TGTGCCAGCAGTCCTGGGACTAGCGGGAGTAGCGTCTCCTACAATGAGCAGTTCTTC	CASSPGTSGSSVSYNEQFF
TRBD2	TRBV6-4	TRBJ2-3	NA	TGTGCCAGCAGTGCTCTAGCGGGGACTAGCACAGATACGCAGTATTTT	CASSALAGTSTDTQYF